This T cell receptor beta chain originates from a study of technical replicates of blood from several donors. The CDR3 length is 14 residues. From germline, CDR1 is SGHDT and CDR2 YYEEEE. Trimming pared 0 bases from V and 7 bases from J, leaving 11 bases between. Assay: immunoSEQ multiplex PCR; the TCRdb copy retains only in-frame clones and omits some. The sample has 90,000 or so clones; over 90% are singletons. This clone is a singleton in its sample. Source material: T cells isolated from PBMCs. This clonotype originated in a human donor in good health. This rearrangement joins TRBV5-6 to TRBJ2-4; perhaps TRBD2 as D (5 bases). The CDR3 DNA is TGTGCCAGCAGCTTGGTCGCGGGCGGCAACATTCAGTACTTC. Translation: CASSLVAGGNIQYF.